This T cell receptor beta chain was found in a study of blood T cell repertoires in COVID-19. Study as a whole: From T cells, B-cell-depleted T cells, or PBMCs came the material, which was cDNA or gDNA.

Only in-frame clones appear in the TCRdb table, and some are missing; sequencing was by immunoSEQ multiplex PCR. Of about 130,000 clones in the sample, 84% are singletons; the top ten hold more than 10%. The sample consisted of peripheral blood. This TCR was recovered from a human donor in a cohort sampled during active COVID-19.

In DNA form, the CDR3 reads TGTGCCAGCAGTTCCTGGGACAGAGCCTACGAGCAGTACTTC. This codes for CASSSWDRAYEQYF. This chain links TRBV27 with TRBJ2-7; 7 bases match TRBD1. There are 14 residues in the CDR3. Trimming cost V 4 bases and J 2 bases; bases outside gene matches: 5. Per germline, CDR1 MNHEY and CDR2 SMNVEV (reference sequence).